Sequencing of this T cell receptor beta chain was carried out in a study of beta chain features in type 1 diabetes. Across the whole study: Examination of sorted cells across all samples involved approximately 100,000,000 cells. Findings and limits, study-wide: Highly expressing activated T cells could be over-counted with a cDNA template. Significant though moderate, a shortening of TCRB CDR3s appeared in all four CD4+ subsets of Type 1 diabetes patients.

A few counts support this clone. Antigen: not known. Reverse transcribing all isolated RNA meant expressed TCRB transcripts were sequenced. Approximately 4 million reads on average were seen across naive, central memory and regulatory T cell samples. Sequenced by immunoSEQ multiplex PCR; TCRdb stores in-frame clones only, minus some. Of approximately 170,000 clones in the sample, 7.8% were seen once. The sequenced material came from central memory CD4+ T cells from blood. The sequence came from a middle-aged woman with type 1 diabetes.

The CDR3: CASSRGLAGSSYEQYF. The CDR3, as DNA: TGTGCCAGCAGCCGGGGACTAGCGGGGAGCTCCTACGAGCAGTACTTC. This rearrangement joins TRBV28 to TRBJ2-7, with 13 bases aligning to TRBD2. The CDR3 sequence is 16 residues long. The ends lost 6 bases at V and 0 bases at J; junction bases unmatched: 5. The germline V gene encodes CDR1 MDHEN and CDR2 SYDVKM.